These 4 T cell receptor beta chains were sequenced from one sample in a study of blood T cell repertoires in COVID-19. Profiled with immunoSEQ multiplex PCR; TCRdb holds only in-frame clones, not every one. Of 15,000 to 20,000 clones listed, around 86% are singletons. The sequencing input was peripheral blood. Receptor source: a human donor with active COVID-19. The donor label of this sample is uncertain.

V usage is TRBV25-1 and J usage is TRBJ2-4; D gene ambiguous. V lost 0 bases and J 9 bases, leaving 9 bases between the germline ends. The CDR3 covers 13 residues. CDR1 and CDR2 from the germline V gene are MGHDK and SYGVNS. CDR3 protein: CASSEYQVSIQYF. The CDR3 nucleotides are TGTGCCAGCAGTGAATACCAGGTATCCATTCAGTACTTC.

V usage is TRBV3-1 (or the pseudogene TRBV3-2) and J usage is TRBJ2-5; 15 nucleotides line up with TRBD2. The CDR3 spans 16 residues. The trim removed 4 bases at V and 1 base at J, leaving 1 base unmatched. The germline gives CDR1 LGHDT, CDR2 YNNKEL (reference sequence). The CDR3 coding sequence is TGTGCCAGCAGCCCGGGACTAGCGGGGGGCCAAGAGACCCAGTACTTC. The encoded protein is CASSPGLAGGQETQYF.

The chain carries TRBV27 and TRBJ2-1; weak D call: TRBD1 (5 bases). V dropped 3 bases and J dropped 9 bases, with 15 bases sitting between them. The CDR3 has 14 residues. Germline V gene sequence: CDR1 MNHEY, CDR2 SMNVEV (reference sequence). The CDR3 coding sequence is TGTGCCAGCAGTTTCTATTCTCAGGGCGGTGAGCAGTTCTTC. Its protein is CASSFYSQGGEQFF.

The chain employs TRBV9 and TRBJ2-3, with TRBD2 matching over 7 bases. The CDR3 sequence is 16 residues long. V was clipped by 3 bases and J by 1 base; unmatched bases: 8. The V gene's germline CDR1 is SGDLS and CDR2 YYNGEE. The CDR3 region is CASSDTWDYRTDTQYF. DNA of the CDR3: TGTGCCAGCAGCGACACGTGGGACTACCGCACAGATACGCAGTATTTT.